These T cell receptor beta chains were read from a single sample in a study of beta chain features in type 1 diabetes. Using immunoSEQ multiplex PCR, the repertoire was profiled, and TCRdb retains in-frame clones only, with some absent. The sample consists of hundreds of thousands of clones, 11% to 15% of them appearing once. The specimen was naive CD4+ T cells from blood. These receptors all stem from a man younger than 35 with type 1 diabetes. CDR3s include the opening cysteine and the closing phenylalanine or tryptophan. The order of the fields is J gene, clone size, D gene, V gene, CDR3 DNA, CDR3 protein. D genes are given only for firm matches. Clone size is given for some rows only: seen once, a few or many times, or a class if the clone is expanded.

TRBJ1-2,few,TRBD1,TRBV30,TGTGCCTGGAGTGCGGGACAGAACTATGGCTACACCTTC,CAWSAGQNYGYTF
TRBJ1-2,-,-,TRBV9,TGTGCCAGCAGCGGCGGGGGCGGTTGGGGCTACACCTTC,CASSGGGGWGYTF
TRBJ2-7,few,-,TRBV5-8,TGTGCCAGCAGCTTGGTACGGGCTCGGGGAGAGCAGTACTTC,CASSLVRARGEQYF
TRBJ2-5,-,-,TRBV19,TGTGCCAGTAGGGGAGAAGAGACCCAGTACTTC,CASRGEETQYF
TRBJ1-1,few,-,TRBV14,TGTGCCAGCAGCCAAGAGTATTTTCAGGCAGTAGCTTTCTTT,CASSQEYFQAVAFF
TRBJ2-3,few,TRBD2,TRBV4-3,TGCGCCAGCAGCCAAGATTTGACTAGCGGGGGGACAGATACGCAGTATTTT,CASSQDLTSGGTDTQYF
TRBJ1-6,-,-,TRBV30,TGTGCCTGGAGGGAGAACTCCGCTTCACCCCTCCACTTT,CAWRENSASPLHF
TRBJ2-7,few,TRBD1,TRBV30,TGTGCCTGGAGCCGGGGGACAGGCTCCTACGAGCAGTACTTC,CAWSRGTGSYEQYF
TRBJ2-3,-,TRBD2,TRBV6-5,TGTGCCAGCAGCCTAGCGGAGAGCACAGATACGCAGTATTTT,CASSLAESTDTQYF
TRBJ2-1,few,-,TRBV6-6,TGTGCCAGCAGTTACCGGCGGAATGAGCAGTTCTTC,CASSYRRNEQFF
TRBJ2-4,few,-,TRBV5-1,TGCGCCAGCAGCTTGGAAGGAAGCATTCAGTACTTC,CASSLEGSIQYF
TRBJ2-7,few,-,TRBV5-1,TGCGCCAGCAGCGTCTTTGGGGAGCAGTACTTC,CASSVFGEQYF
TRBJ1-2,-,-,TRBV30,TGTGCCTGGAGTCTATTAAGGGGCTACACCTTC,CAWSLLRGYTF
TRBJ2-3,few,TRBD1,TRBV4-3,TGCGCCAGCAGCCCTGACAGGGGGCTTTCTGACACAGATACGCAGTATTTT,CASSPDRGLSDTDTQYF
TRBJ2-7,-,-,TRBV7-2,TGTGCCAGCCGGCGGGCGGAAACCTACGAGCAGTACTTC,CASRRAETYEQYF
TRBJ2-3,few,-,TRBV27,TGTGCCAGCAGTTACCTTAGCACAGATACGCAGTATTTT,CASSYLSTDTQYF
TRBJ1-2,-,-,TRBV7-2,TGTGCCAGCAGGCTAGCAGGAGCCTATGGCTACACCTTC,CASRLAGAYGYTF
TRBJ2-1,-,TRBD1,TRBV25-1,TGTGCCAGCAGTGATTTTGCGGGACAGGGGCGGCTCTACAATGAGCAGTTCTTC,CASSDFAGQGRLYNEQFF
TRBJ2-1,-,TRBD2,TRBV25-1,TGTGCCAGCCCGACTAGCGGAGTTTACAATGAGCAGTTCTTC,CASPTSGVYNEQFF
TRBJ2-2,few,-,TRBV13,TGTGCCAGCAGCCCGGACAGGAGGGGGAAAGCCGGGGAGCTGTTTTTT,CASSPDRRGKAGELFF
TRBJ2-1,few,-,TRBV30,TGTGCCTGGAGGAAAAATGAGCAGTTCTTC,CAWRKNEQFF
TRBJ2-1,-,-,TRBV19,TGTGCCAGTAGTATGGTACGTAGCTCCTACAATGAGCAGTTCTTC,CASSMVRSSYNEQFF
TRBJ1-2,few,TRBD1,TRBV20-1,TGCAGTGTTAGCGGACAGGATGGCTACACCTTC,CSVSGQDGYTF
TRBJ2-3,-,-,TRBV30,TGTGCCTGGAGTGTACAGGAGGGGAATACGCAGTATTTT,CAWSVQEGNTQYF
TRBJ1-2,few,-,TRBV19,TGTGCCAGCCAGGATGCAGGGAACTATGGCTACACCTTC,CASQDAGNYGYTF
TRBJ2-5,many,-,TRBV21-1,TGTGCCAGCAGCACTCACAGGGGCGCAATGGAGACCCAGTACTTC,CASSTHRGAMETQYF
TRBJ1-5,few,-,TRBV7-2,TGTGCCAGCAGCTCTACAACAGGAGTGAGCAATCAGCCCCAGCATTTT,CASSSTTGVSNQPQHF
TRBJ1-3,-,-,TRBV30,TGTGCCTGGAGTGCTTCTGGAAACACCATATATTTT,CAWSASGNTIYF
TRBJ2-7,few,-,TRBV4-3,TGCGCCAGCAGCCAGGCTATGGGGTACGAGCAGTACTTC,CASSQAMGYEQYF
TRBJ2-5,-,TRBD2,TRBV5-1,TGCGCCAGCAGCTCTTCCGGGACTAGCGGGACGATGCAAGAGACCCAGTACTTC,CASSSSGTSGTMQETQYF
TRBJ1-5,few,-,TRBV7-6,TGTGCCAGCGGAAAGGAGGCGGGAACAGGTCCTGGGGCCAATCAGCCCCAGCATTTT,CASGKEAGTGPGANQPQHF
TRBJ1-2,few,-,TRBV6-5,TGTGCCAGCAGTCCTAACTACAGGGATAACTATGGCTACACCTTC,CASSPNYRDNYGYTF
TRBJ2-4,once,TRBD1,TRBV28,TGTGCCAGCAGCTTAGAGGGGGACAGGTTTAGAAACATTCAGTACTTC,CASSLEGDRFRNIQYF
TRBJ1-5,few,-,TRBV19,TGTGCCAGTAGTCTGGCGTTAAAACAGCCCCAGCATTTT,CASSLALKQPQHF